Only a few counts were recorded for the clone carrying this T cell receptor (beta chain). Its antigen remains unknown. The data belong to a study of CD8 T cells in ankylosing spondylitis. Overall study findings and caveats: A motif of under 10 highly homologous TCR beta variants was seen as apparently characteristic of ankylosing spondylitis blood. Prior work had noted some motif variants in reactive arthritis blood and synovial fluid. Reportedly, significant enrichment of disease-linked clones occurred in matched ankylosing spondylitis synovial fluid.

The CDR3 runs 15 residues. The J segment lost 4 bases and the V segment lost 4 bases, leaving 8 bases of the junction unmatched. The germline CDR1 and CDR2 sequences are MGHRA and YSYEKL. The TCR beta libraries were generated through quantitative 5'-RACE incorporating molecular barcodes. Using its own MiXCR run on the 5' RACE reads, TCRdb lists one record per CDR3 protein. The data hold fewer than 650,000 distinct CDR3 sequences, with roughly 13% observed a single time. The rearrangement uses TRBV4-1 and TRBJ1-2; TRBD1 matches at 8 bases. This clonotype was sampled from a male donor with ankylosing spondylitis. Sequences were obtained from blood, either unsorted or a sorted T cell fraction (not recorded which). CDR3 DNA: TGCGCCAGCAGCCGACAGGACAGGGCTGGCTATGGCTACACCTTC. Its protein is CASSRQDRAGYGYTF.